This TCR beta chain was captured in a study of low-dose radiotherapy and immunotherapy resistance in tumors. About the study: Patients of Cohort 1 had 0.5 Gy fractions every 2 weeks, which summed to 6.5 Gy. Intravenous ipilimumab 1 mg/kg every six weeks was given with nivolumab 240 mg every two weeks.

Time point in this sample: before trial treatment. All eligible patients presented with advanced solid tumors that contained no tumor-infiltrating lymphocytes. The CDR3 runs to 18 residues. Germline CDR1 LNHDA, CDR2 SQIVND (reference sequence). With 6 bases clipped from V and 3 bases from J, the junction kept 9 bases outside the gene matches. Alpha and beta chains were covered, as first-strand cDNA relied on TRAV- and TRBV-specific primers. For amplifying TCRs, the PCR ran for approximately 18 cycles with Phusion, which was used together with a constant-region primer and the adapter on the V primers. Using its own MiXCR run on the reads, TCRdb lists one record per CDR3 protein. The data show 65,000 to 100,000 distinct CDR3 sequences, with about a sixth seen just once and roughly 3% held by the top ten.

This TCR derives from a male donor with prostate cancer. This sequence joins TRBV19 and TRBJ2-6, with TRBD1 matching over 12 bases. Sequenced here: PBMCs, sampled before treatment. For the CDR3, the DNA is TGTGCCAGTAGCTACGCCGGGACAGGGGGCAGTGGGGCCAACGTCCTGACTTTC. Residues: CASSYAGTGGSGANVLTF.